The sequence of this T cell receptor (beta chain) was determined in a study of cytomegalovirus exposure and HLA in healthy donors. At the time of sampling, donors were nominally healthy, though unrecorded immune exposures were likely. This clone was detected a few times. Trimming pared 2 bases from V and 4 bases from J, leaving 14 bases between. The CDR3 consists of 15 residues. Germline V CDR1 and CDR2: MNHNS, SASEGT. The PCR had 60 Vbeta and 13 Jbeta primers. Data came from immunoSEQ multiplex PCR; TCRdb stores just in-frame clones and leaves some out. The sample holds over 120,000 clones, approximately 79% seen once.

The sequence was obtained from a woman in her thirties in good health and CMV-seronegative. The sequencing input was PBMCs. The chain combines TRBV6-1 with TRBJ1-1; D unresolved. DNA of the CDR3: TGTGCCAGCAGTGAACGAGGGCCAGGCCCCACTGAAGCTTTCTTT. It codes for CASSERGPGPTEAFF.